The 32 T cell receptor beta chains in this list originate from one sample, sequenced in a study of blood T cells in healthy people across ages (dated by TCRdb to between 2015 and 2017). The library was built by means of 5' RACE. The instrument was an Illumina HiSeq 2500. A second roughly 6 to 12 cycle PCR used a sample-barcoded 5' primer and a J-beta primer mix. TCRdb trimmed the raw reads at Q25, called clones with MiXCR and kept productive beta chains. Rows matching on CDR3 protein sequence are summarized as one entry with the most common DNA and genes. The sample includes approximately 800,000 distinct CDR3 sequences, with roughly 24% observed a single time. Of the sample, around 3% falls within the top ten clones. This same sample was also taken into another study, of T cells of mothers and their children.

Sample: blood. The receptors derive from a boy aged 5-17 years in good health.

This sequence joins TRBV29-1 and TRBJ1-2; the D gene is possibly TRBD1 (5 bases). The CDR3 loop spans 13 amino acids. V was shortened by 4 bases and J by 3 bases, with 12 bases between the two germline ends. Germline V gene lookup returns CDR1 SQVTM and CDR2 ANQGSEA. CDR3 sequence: CSVGRDQDYGYTF. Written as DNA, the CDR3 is TGCAGCGTTGGCCGGGACCAGGACTATGGCTACACCTTC.

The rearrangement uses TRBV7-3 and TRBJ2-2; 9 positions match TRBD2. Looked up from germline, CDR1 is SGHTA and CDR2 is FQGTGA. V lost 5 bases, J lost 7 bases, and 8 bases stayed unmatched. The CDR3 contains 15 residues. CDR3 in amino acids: CASSPAGGLGGELFF. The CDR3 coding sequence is TGTGCCAGCAGCCCGGCGGGGGGGCTTGGCGGGGAGCTGTTTTTT.

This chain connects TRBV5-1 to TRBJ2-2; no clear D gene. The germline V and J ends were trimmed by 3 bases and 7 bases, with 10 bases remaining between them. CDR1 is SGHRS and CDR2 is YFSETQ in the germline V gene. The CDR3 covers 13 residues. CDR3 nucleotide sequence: TGCGCCAGCAGCTCTCCCGCCGGCGGGGAGCTGTTTTTT. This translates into CASSSPAGGELFF.

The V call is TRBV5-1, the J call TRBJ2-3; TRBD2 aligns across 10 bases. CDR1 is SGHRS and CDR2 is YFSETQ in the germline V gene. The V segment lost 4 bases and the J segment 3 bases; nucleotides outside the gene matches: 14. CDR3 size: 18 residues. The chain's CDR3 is CASSLAVSGGPLTDTQYF. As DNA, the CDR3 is TGCGCCAGCAGCCTCGCGGTTAGCGGGGGGCCTTTAACAGATACGCAGTATTTT.

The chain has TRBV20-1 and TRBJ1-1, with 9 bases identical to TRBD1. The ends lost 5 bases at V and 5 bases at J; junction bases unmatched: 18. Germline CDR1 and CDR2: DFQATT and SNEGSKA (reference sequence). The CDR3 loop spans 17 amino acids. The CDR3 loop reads CSAASGTGFWLGTEAFF. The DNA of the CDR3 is TGCAGTGCTGCATCCGGGACAGGGTTTTGGCTGGGTACTGAAGCTTTCTTT.

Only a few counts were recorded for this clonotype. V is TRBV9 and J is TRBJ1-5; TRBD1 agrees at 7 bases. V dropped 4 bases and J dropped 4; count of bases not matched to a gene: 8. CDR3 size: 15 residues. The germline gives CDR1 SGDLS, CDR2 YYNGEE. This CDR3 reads CASSPRGQNNQPQHF. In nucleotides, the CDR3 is TGTGCCAGCAGCCCAAGGGGACAGAATAATCAGCCCCAGCATTTT.

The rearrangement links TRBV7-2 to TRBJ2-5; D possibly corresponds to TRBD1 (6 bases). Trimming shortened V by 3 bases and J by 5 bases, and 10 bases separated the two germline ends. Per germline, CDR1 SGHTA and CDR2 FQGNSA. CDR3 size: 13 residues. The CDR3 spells CASSFTGFETQYF. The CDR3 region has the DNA TGTGCCAGCAGCTTCACAGGGTTTGAGACCCAGTACTTC.

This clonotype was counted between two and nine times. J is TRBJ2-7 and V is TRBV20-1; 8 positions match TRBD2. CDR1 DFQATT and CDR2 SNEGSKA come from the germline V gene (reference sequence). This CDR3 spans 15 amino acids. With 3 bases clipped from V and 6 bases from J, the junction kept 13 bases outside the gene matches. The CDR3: CSASVLGTSFPEQYF. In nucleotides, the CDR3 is TGCAGTGCTAGCGTGCTAGGGACTAGTTTTCCCGAGCAGTACTTC.

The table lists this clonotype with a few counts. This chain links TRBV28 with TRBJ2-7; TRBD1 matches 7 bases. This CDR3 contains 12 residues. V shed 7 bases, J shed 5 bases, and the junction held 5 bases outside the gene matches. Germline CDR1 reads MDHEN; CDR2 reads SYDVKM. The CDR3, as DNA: TGTGCCAGCACGAGACAGGGTAACGAGCAGTACTTC. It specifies CASTRQGNEQYF. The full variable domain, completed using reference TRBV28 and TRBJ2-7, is DVKVTQSSRYLVKRTGEKVFLECVQDMDHENMFWYRQDPGLGLRLIYFSYDVKMKEKGDIPEGYSVSREKKERFSLILESASTNQTSMYLCASTRQGNEQYFGPGTRLTVT.

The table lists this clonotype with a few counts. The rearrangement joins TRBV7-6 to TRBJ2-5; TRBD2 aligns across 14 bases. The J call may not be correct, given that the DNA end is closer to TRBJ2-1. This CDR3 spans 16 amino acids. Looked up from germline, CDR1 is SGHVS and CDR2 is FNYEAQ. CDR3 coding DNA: TGTGCCAGCAGCTTTAGTTGGACTAGCGGGGGGAATGAGCAGTTCTTC. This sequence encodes CASSFSWTSGGNEQFF.

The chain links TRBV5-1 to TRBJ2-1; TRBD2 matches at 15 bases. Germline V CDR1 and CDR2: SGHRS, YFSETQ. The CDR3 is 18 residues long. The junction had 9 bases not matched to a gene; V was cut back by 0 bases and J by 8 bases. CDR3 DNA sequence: TGCGCCAGCAGCTTGGCCGGGGGACTAGCGGGGGGTCCGGATGAGCAGTTCTTC. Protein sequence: CASSLAGGLAGGPDEQFF.

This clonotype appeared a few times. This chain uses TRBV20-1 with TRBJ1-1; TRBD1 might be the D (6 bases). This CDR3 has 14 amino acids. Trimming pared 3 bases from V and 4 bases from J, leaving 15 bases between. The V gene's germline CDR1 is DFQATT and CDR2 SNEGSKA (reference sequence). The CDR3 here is CSASRRGQGTEAFF. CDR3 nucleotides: TGCAGTGCTAGTAGGCGGGGGCAGGGCACTGAAGCTTTCTTT.

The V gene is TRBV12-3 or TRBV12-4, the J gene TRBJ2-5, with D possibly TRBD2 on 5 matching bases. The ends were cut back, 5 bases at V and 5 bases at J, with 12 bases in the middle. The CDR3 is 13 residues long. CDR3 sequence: CASSRPGVETQYF. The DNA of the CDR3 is TGTGCCAGCAGTCGACCCGGGGTGGAGACCCAGTACTTC.

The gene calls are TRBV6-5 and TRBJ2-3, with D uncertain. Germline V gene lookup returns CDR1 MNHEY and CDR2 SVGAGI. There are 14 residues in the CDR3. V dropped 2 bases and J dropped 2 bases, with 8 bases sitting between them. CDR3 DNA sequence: TGTGCCAGCAGTTACGCGCAACCCACAGATACGCAGTATTTT. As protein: CASSYAQPTDTQYF.

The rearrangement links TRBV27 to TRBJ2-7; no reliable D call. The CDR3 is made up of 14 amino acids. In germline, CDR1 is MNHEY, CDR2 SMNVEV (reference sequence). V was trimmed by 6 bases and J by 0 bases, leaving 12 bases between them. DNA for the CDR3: TGTGCCAGCAGCTTAACTCCAAGCTCCTACGAGCAGTACTTC. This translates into CASSLTPSSYEQYF.

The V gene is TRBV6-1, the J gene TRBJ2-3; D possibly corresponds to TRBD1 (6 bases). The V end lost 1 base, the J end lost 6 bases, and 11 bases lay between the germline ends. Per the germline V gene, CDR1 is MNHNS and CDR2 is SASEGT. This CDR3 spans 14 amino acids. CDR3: CASSEGGQLDTQYF. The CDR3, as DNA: TGTGCCAGCAGTGAAGGAGGACAGCTCGATACGCAGTATTTT.

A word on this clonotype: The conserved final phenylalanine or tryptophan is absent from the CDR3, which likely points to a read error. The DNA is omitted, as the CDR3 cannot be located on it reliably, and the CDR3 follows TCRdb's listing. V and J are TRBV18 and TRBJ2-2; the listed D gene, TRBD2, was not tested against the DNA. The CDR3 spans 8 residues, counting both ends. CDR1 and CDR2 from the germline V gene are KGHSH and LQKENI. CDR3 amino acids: CASSPRGG.

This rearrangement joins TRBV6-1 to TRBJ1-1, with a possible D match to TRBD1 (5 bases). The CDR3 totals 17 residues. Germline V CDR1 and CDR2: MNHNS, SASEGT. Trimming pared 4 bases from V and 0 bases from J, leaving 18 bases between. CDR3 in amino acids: CASSAHPRGTMNTEAFF. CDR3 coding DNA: TGTGCCAGCAGTGCCCATCCAAGGGGAACAATGAACACTGAAGCTTTCTTT.

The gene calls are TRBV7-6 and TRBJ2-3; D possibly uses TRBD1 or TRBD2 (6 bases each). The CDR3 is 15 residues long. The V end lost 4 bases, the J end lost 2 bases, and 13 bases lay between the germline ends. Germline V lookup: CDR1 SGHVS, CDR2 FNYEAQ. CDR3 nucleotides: TGTGCCAGCAGCTCCCCGGGGGCCATCACAGATACGCAGTATTTT. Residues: CASSSPGAITDTQYF.

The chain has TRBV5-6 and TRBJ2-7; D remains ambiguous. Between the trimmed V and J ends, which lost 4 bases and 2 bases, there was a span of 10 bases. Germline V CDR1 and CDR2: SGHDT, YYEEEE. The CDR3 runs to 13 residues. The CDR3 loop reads CASSPRRTYEQYF. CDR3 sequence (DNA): TGTGCCAGCAGCCCCAGACGGACCTACGAGCAGTACTTC.

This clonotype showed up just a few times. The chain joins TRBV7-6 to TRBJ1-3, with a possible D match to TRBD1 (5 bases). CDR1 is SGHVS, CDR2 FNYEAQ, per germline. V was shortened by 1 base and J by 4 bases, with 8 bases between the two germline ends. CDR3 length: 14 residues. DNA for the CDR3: TGTGCCAGCAGCTTAGGGGGGGACGGAAACACCATATATTTT. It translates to CASSLGGDGNTIYF.

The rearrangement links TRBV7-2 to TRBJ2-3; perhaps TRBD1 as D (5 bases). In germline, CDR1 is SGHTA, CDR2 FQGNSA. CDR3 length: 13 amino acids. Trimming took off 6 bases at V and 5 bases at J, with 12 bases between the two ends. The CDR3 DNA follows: TGTGCCAGCAGTCCCCCGCAGGGAGATACGCAGTATTTT. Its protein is CASSPPQGDTQYF.

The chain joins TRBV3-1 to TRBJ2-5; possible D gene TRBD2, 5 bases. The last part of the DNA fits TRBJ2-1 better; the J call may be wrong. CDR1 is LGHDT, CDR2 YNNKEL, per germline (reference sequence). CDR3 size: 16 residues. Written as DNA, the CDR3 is TGTGCCAGCAGCCAAATCGGCGGAGGTACGGACAATGAGCAGTTCTTC. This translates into CASSQIGGGTDNEQFF.

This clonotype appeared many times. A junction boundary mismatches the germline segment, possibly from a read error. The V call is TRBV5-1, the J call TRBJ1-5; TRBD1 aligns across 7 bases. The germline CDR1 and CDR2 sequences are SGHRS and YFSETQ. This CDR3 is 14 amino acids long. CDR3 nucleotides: TGTGCCAGCAGCCCTGGGACAGGCAATCAGCCCCAGCATTTT. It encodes CASSPGTGNQPQHF.

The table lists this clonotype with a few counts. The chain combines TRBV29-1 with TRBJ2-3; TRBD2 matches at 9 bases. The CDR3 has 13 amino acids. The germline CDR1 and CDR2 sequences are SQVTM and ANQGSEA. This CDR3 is CGAMGLAADTQYF. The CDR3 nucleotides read TGCGGCGCCATGGGACTAGCCGCAGATACGCAGTATTTT.

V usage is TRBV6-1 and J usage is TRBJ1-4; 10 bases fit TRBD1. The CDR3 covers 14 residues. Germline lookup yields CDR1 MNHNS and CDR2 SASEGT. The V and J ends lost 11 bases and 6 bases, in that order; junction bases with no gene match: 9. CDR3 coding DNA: TGTGCCCATTCCGGGACAGGGGTGTATGAAAAACTGTTTTTT. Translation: CAHSGTGVYEKLFF.

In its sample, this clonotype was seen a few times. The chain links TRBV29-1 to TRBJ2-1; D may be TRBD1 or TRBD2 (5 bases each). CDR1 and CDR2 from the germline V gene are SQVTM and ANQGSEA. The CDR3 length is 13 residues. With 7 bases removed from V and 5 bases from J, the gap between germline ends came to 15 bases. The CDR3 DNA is TGCAGCGCATTTGGGGGAGTACACAATGAGCAGTTCTTC. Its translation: CSAFGGVHNEQFF.

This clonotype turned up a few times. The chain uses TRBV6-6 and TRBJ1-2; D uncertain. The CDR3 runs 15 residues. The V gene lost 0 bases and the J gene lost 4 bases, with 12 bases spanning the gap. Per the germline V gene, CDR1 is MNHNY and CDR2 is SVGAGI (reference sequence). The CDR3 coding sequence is TGTGCCAGCAGTTACTCCGAGTCAGACCTCTATGGCTACACCTTC. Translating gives CASSYSESDLYGYTF.

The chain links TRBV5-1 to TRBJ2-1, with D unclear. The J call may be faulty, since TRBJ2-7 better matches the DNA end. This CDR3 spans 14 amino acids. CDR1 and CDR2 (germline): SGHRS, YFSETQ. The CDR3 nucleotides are TGCGCCAGCAGCTTCCTGTCTAGATCCTACGAGCAGTACTTC. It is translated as CASSFLSRSYEQYF.

CDR3 nucleotide sequence: TGTGCCACCAGACAGGGCTCCAAAAACATTCAGTACTTC. Translating gives CATRQGSKNIQYF. The chain combines TRBV28 with TRBJ2-4; the match to TRBD1 covers 7 bases. V was pared by 10 bases and J by 2 bases, with 5 bases of the junction left unmatched. This CDR3 has 13 amino acids. The V gene's germline CDR1 is MDHEN and CDR2 SYDVKM.

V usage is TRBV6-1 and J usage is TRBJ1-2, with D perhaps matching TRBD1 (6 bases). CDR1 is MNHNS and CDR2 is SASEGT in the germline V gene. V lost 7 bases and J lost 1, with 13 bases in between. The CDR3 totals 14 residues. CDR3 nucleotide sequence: TGTGCCAGCATCCGGCAGGGGAGTAACTATGGCTACACCTTC. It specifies CASIRQGSNYGYTF.

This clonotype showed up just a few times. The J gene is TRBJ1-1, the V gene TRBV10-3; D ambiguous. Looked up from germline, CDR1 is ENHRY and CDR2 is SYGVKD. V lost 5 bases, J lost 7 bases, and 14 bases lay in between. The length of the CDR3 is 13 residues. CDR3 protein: CAISRGQDVEAFF. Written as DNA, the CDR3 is TGTGCCATCAGTCGAGGGCAGGACGTTGAAGCTTTCTTT.